The 23 T cell receptor beta chains below come from one sample, sequenced in a study of cytomegalovirus exposure and HLA in healthy donors. With 60 Vbeta and 13 Jbeta primers, the PCR was carried out. The method was immunoSEQ multiplex PCR; TCRdb's version includes in-frame clones alone and lacks a portion of them. The sample lists about 150,000 clones, just under 80% occurring once. Sequencing was done on a sample of PBMCs. These TCRs come from a woman aged 45-60 years in good health and CMV-seropositive.

About this clone itself: The identical CDR3 is also encoded by other nucleotide sequences in the sample. V is TRBV15 and J is TRBJ2-6, with no clear D. The CDR3 covers 15 residues. Germline V gene data show CDR1 as LNHNV and CDR2 as YYDKDF (reference sequence). The germline V and J ends were trimmed by 0 bases and 0 bases, with 3 bases remaining between them. This CDR3 reads CATSRDYSGANVLTF. The CDR3 DNA is TGTGCCACCAGCAGAGATTACTCTGGGGCCAACGTCCTGACTTTC.

The chain has TRBV11-1 and TRBJ2-6, with 7 nucleotides matching TRBD1. Germline loops: CDR1 SGHAT, CDR2 FQDESV (reference sequence). CDR3 length equals 19 residues. The V and J ends lost 2 bases and 7 bases, in that order; junction bases with no gene match: 17. As DNA, the CDR3 is TGTGCCAGCAGCTTATTCATCCCGACAGGGCCTTTCTTTGCCAACGTCCTGACTTTC. Translating gives CASSLFIPTGPFFANVLTF.

This rearrangement joins TRBV27 to TRBJ1-3; 8 bases are a match to TRBD1. V dropped 7 bases and J dropped 0; count of bases not matched to a gene: 11. The CDR3 is made up of 17 amino acids. CDR1 and CDR2 (germline): MNHEY, SMNVEV (reference sequence). DNA for the CDR3: TGTGCCAGCACCAATGAACCAGGACAGGGCTCTGGAAACACCATATATTTT. Its translation is CASTNEPGQGSGNTIYF.

The chain employs TRBV6-1 and TRBJ2-7; no clear D. This CDR3 is built from 12 residues. Germline values: CDR1 MNHNS, CDR2 SASEGT. V dropped 9 bases and J dropped 5 bases, with 14 bases sitting between them. DNA of the CDR3: TGTGCCAGTTCAATCGGCGGCGACGAGCAGTACTTC. This translates into CASSIGGDEQYF.

The chain employs TRBV9 and TRBJ2-5, with D hard to call. This CDR3 contains 14 residues. Trimming pared 2 bases from V and 2 bases from J, leaving 10 bases between. Germline V gene data show CDR1 as SGDLS and CDR2 as YYNGEE. CDR3 nucleotide sequence: TGTGCCAGCAGCGTTAGTGGTATGCAAGAGACCCAGTACTTC. Its protein is CASSVSGMQETQYF. The full variable domain, rest sourced from reference TRBV9 and TRBJ2-5, is DSGVTQTPKHLITATGQRVTLRCSPRSGDLSVYWYQQSLDQGLQFLIQYYNGEERAKGNILERFSAQQFPDLHSELNLSSLELGDSALYFCASSVSGMQETQYFGPGTRLLVL.

The J gene is TRBJ1-2, the V gene TRBV21-1. TRBV21-1 is a known pseudogene. This CDR3 comprises 12 residues. The CDR3 DNA reads TGTGCCAGCAGCCCGCACCCCGGTGGCTACACCTTC. Residues: CASSPHPGGYTF.

This clone was seen a handful of times. This chain connects TRBV7-3 to TRBJ2-3, with D maybe TRBD1 (6 bases). V was cut by 4 bases and J by 2 bases, with 10 bases left in between. The CDR3 contains 14 residues. In germline, CDR1 is SGHTA, CDR2 FQGTGA. For the CDR3, the DNA is TGTGCCAGCAGCTGGGACACAGACACAGATACGCAGTATTTT. Amino acids: CASSWDTDTDTQYF.

The V call is TRBV7-2, the J call TRBJ1-4; D not resolved. Trimming shortened V by 2 bases and J by 0 bases, and 4 bases separated the two germline ends. Germline V gene data show CDR1 as SGHTA and CDR2 as FQGNSA. This CDR3 has 14 residues. The CDR3 DNA is TGTGCCAGCAGCTTACAGTCAACTAATGAAAAACTGTTTTTT. It specifies CASSLQSTNEKLFF.

Note on this clone: A read error may account for a junction end that differs from germline. Other DNA sequences in the same sample also yield this CDR3. The rearrangement joins TRBV7-6 to TRBJ1-6; D call uncertain. Germline CDR1 and CDR2: SGHVS and FNYEAQ. This CDR3 has 14 residues. For the CDR3, the DNA is TGTGCCAGCAGCTTAGCTGTTAGTAATTCCCCCCTCCACTTT. As protein: CASSLAVSNSPLHF.

The chain links TRBV6-1 to TRBJ2-5; tentatively, D is TRBD2 (5 bases). With 4 bases removed from V and 5 bases from J, the gap between germline ends came to 11 bases. CDR3 length: 13 amino acids. CDR1 is MNHNS, CDR2 SASEGT, per germline. This CDR3 is CASSGGLSETQYF. In DNA, the CDR3 is TGTGCCAGCAGTGGAGGACTTTCCGAGACCCAGTACTTC.

Only one count was recorded for this clone. The V call is TRBV19, the J call TRBJ2-2, with 8 bases that match TRBD1. The J segment lost 4 bases and the V segment lost 4 bases, leaving 5 bases of the junction unmatched. CDR1 and CDR2 from the germline V gene are LNHDA and SQIVND (reference sequence). The CDR3 spans 15 residues. CDR3 residues: CASSRQGATTGELFF. The CDR3 region has the DNA TGTGCCAGTAGTAGGCAGGGGGCGACCACCGGGGAGCTGTTTTTT. Complete variable domain (other parts from reference TRBV19 and TRBJ2-2): DGGITQSPKYLFRKEGQNVTLSCEQNLNHDAMYWYRQDPGQGLRLIYYSQIVNDFQKGDIAEGYSVSREKKESFPLTVTSAQKNPTAFYLCASSRQGATTGELFFGEGSRLTVL.

The chain recombines TRBV23-1 with TRBJ2-7; 14 bases map to TRBD2. TRBV23-1 is an ORF for which the function is uncertain. CDR3 length: 17 amino acids. The V gene end was trimmed by 6 bases and the J gene end by 4 bases; junction bases not matched to a gene: 11. The CDR3: CASSVTSGGALRYEQYF. Written as DNA, the CDR3 is TGCGCCAGCAGCGTGACTAGCGGGGGGGCCCTGCGGTACGAGCAGTACTTC.

The rearrangement links TRBV19 to TRBJ1-5, with TRBD1 identical over 7 bases. V lost 6 bases, J lost 3 bases, and 8 bases stayed unmatched. The CDR3 extends over 15 amino acids. Germline-derived CDR1 and CDR2 are LNHDA and SQIVND (reference sequence). CDR3 sequence reads: CASSLTGPLNQPQHF. The DNA of the CDR3 is TGTGCCAGTAGCCTGACAGGGCCACTCAATCAGCCCCAGCATTTT.

The V call is TRBV30, the J call TRBJ1-2; D is possibly TRBD1 (6 bases). The CDR3 has 18 residues. Trimming pared 0 bases from V and 3 bases from J, leaving 23 bases between. Per germline, CDR1 GTSNPN and CDR2 SVGIG (reference sequence). CDR3 nucleotides: TGTGCCTGGAGTGTACCACGGCCCAGGGGATTAGTACACTATGGCTACACCTTC. Protein: CAWSVPRPRGLVHYGYTF.

This chain links TRBV6-5 with TRBJ2-7; 8 nucleotides align to TRBD1. CDR3 size: 13 residues. V gave up 7 bases and J gave up 3 bases; unmatched junction bases: 5. Germline CDR1 MNHEY, CDR2 SVGAGI. CDR3 nucleotide sequence: TGTGCCAGCAAGGACAGGGATGTCTACGAGCAGTACTTC. Its protein is CASKDRDVYEQYF.

This chain connects TRBV19 to TRBJ1-4, with a tentative D call TRBD1 (5 bases). The CDR3 is 14 amino acids. Trimming cost V 3 bases and J 5 bases, with 10 bases left between them. Germline CDR1 and CDR2: LNHDA and SQIVND (reference sequence). The CDR3 here is CASSILGGNEKLFF. The CDR3 nucleotides are TGTGCCAGTAGTATCCTCGGGGGAAATGAAAAACTGTTTTTT. The whole variable domain, filled in from reference TRBV19 and TRBJ1-4, reads DGGITQSPKYLFRKEGQNVTLSCEQNLNHDAMYWYRQDPGQGLRLIYYSQIVNDFQKGDIAEGYSVSREKKESFPLTVTSAQKNPTAFYLCASSILGGNEKLFFGSGTQLSVL.

The genes are TRBV5-1 and TRBJ2-7, with TRBD1 as a possible D gene (6 bases). V gave up 1 base and J gave up 2 bases, with 16 bases separating them. Germline V gene lookup returns CDR1 SGHRS and CDR2 YFSETQ. The CDR3 is 16 amino acids. The CDR3 coding sequence is TGCGCCAGCAGCTTGCTTCCGGGACACACTCCCTACGAGCAGTACTTC. Protein: CASSLLPGHTPYEQYF. The variable domain in full, completed from reference TRBV5-1 and TRBJ2-7, reads KAGVTQTPRYLIKTRGQQVTLSCSPISGHRSVSWYQQTPGQGLQFLFEYFSETQRNKGNFPGRFSGRQFSNSRSEMNVSTLELGDSALYLCASSLLPGHTPYEQYFGPGTRLTVT.

This clone is a singleton in its sample. V is TRBV7-2 and J is TRBJ2-1, with 7 bases that match TRBD2. CDR3 length: 11 residues. The V segment lost 3 bases and the J segment 12 bases; nucleotides outside the gene matches: 2. Germline CDR1 and CDR2: SGHTA and FQGNSA. CDR3 sequence: CASSLGGGQFF. For the CDR3, the DNA is TGTGCCAGCAGCTTGGGCGGGGGGCAGTTCTTC.

This rearrangement joins TRBV19 to TRBJ2-1; 7 bases fit TRBD1. This CDR3 contains 14 residues. The J segment lost 7 bases and the V segment lost 5 bases, leaving 8 bases of the junction unmatched. Germline lookup yields CDR1 LNHDA and CDR2 SQIVND (reference sequence). The CDR3 nucleotides read TGTGCCAGTAGTCCGGGACAGAAAGAAAATGAGCAGTTCTTC. Amino acids: CASSPGQKENEQFF.

J is TRBJ1-6 and V is TRBV2; 7 positions agree with TRBD1. The CDR3 runs to 14 residues. CDR1 and CDR2 (germline): SNHLY, FYNNEI. V lost 6 bases and J lost 5; bases outside the gene matches: 4. The CDR3 here is CASRWDRNNSPLHF. The CDR3 DNA is TGTGCCAGCAGGTGGGACAGAAATAATTCACCCCTCCACTTT.

The J gene is TRBJ2-2, the V gene TRBV7-3; D gene ambiguous. Trimming pared 2 bases from V and 7 bases from J, leaving 5 bases between. The CDR3 spans 12 residues. The germline gives CDR1 SGHTA, CDR2 FQGTGA. CDR3 residues: CASSLEIGELFF. The CDR3 bases are TGTGCCAGCAGCTTAGAGATCGGGGAGCTGTTTTTT.

The gene calls are TRBV7-7 and TRBJ2-5, with D maybe TRBD2 (6 bases). V lost 1 base, J lost 4 bases, and 10 bases lay in between. The CDR3 has 14 amino acids. The germline V gene has CDR1 SSHAT and CDR2 FNYEAQ (reference sequence). The CDR3 DNA sequence: TGTGCCAGCAGCTTAGTGGGGGGTGCAGAGACCCAGTACTTC. Encoded protein: CASSLVGGAETQYF. Full variable domain (remainder filled in from reference TRBV7-7 and TRBJ2-5): GAGVSQSPRYKVTKRGQDVTLRCDPISSHATLYWYQQALGQGPEFLTYFNYEAQPDKSGLPSDRFSAERPEGSISTLTIQRTEQRDSAMYRCASSLVGGAETQYFGPGTRLLVL.

This clone was seen more than once but under ten times. This chain connects TRBV15 to TRBJ1-2; 10 bases are shared with TRBD1. Germline-derived CDR1 and CDR2 are LNHNV and YYDKDF (reference sequence). The CDR3 totals 14 residues. The V and J ends lost 4 bases and 6 bases, in that order; junction bases with no gene match: 5. CDR3 nucleotides: TGTGCCACCAGCAACCGACAGGGGGCGAATGGCTACACCTTC. Its translation: CATSNRQGANGYTF.